These 25 T cell receptor beta chains share one sample of origin, sequenced in a study of cytomegalovirus exposure and HLA in healthy donors. PCR primers comprised 60 Vbeta and 13 Jbeta primers. The method was immunoSEQ multiplex PCR; TCRdb's version includes in-frame clones alone and lacks a portion of them. Among approximately 110,000 clones listed, 15% to 17% were seen once. Sequencing input: PBMCs. The receptors shown here come from a woman between 18 and 29 years old in good health and CMV-seronegative.

This clone has just a few counts. CDR3 sequence reads: CASGQGPGAFF. The CDR3 DNA sequence: TGTGCCAGCGGACAGGGGCCCGGAGCTTTCTTT. The chain has TRBV27 and TRBJ1-1, with 9 bases aligning to TRBD1. The length of the CDR3 is 11 residues. The V gene end was trimmed by 8 bases and the J gene end by 10 bases; junction bases not matched to a gene: 5. From germline, CDR1 is MNHEY and CDR2 SMNVEV (reference sequence).

This clone was counted between two and nine times. The chain couples TRBV4-2 to TRBJ2-2, with D perhaps matching TRBD1 (6 bases). CDR1 and CDR2 from the germline V gene are LGHNA and YNFKEQ. This CDR3 is 15 amino acids long. V was shortened by 0 bases and J by 4 bases, with 9 bases between the two germline ends. The CDR3 loop reads CASSQDEGGTGELFF. CDR3 DNA sequence: TGTGCCAGCAGCCAAGATGAAGGGGGCACCGGGGAGCTGTTTTTT.

This clone has more than one count but fewer than ten. The genes are TRBV2 and TRBJ1-5; D may be TRBD1 (6 bases). Trimming pared 3 bases from V and 0 bases from J, leaving 12 bases between. This CDR3 region has 16 residues. Germline V CDR1 and CDR2: SNHLY, FYNNEI. CDR3: CASSEGAYSSNQPQHF. The DNA for the CDR3 is TGTGCCAGCAGTGAGGGGGCCTACTCTAGCAATCAGCCCCAGCATTTT.

The CDR3 DNA is TGTGCCAGCAGCCTTAGCGGGGGGTTCGAGACCCAGTACTTC. Protein: CASSLSGGFETQYF. V and J are TRBV7-2 and TRBJ2-5; 10 bases match TRBD2. CDR3 length: 14 amino acids. The germline V gene encodes CDR1 SGHTA and CDR2 FQGNSA. V was pared by 5 bases and J by 5 bases, with 5 bases of the junction left unmatched. The entire variable domain, with the rest obtained from reference TRBV7-2 and TRBJ2-5, is as follows: GAGVSQSPSNKVTEKGKDVELRCDPISGHTALYWYRQSLGQGLEFLIYFQGNSAPDKSGLPSDRFSAERTGGSVSTLTIQRTQQEDSAVYLCASSLSGGFETQYFGPGTRLLVL.

The chain links TRBV30 to TRBJ2-1; TRBD1 is a possible D gene (5 bases). This CDR3 has 13 amino acids. Germline CDR1 reads GTSNPN; CDR2 reads SVGIG (reference sequence). V was shortened by 1 base and J by 4 bases, with 8 bases between the two germline ends. The CDR3 coding sequence is TGTGCCTGGAGTGACACAGGTTACAATGAGCAGTTCTTC. This gives the protein CAWSDTGYNEQFF.

V gene TRBV28 combines with J gene TRBJ1-2, with 7 positions matching TRBD1. Germline CDR1 MDHEN, CDR2 SYDVKM. The V and J ends lost 6 bases and 1 base, in that order; junction bases with no gene match: 17. The CDR3 length is 18 residues. This chain's CDR3 is CASSTREDRTPHNYGYTF. The DNA of the CDR3 is TGTGCCAGCAGCACCAGGGAGGACAGGACCCCTCATAACTATGGCTACACCTTC.

The V call is TRBV27, the J call TRBJ1-6; 12 nucleotides agree with TRBD1. The CDR3 runs 16 residues. CDR1 and CDR2 (germline): MNHEY, SMNVEV (reference sequence). The junction had 11 bases not matched to a gene; V was cut back by 5 bases and J by 12 bases. CDR3 DNA: TGTGCCAGCAGTCCCATTTGGGACAGGGGGCAAGGACCCCTCCACTTT. The encoded protein is CASSPIWDRGQGPLHF.

The chain recombines TRBV7-3 with TRBJ2-3; TRBD2 matches at 8 bases. This CDR3 region has 15 residues. The trim removed 1 base at V and 5 bases at J, leaving 5 bases unmatched. Germline V lookup: CDR1 SGHTA, CDR2 FQGTGA. CDR3 nucleotide sequence: TGTGCCAGCAGCTTAAACCGGGGGGGCGGAGATACGCAGTATTTT. It translates to CASSLNRGGGDTQYF. Looking up the rest from reference TRBV7-3 and TRBJ2-3 gives the full variable domain: GAGVSQTPSNKVTEKGKYVELRCDPISGHTALYWYRQSLGQGPEFLIYFQGTGAADDSGLPNDRFFAVRPEGSVSTLKIQRTERGDSAVYLCASSLNRGGGDTQYFGPGTRLTVL.

The chain joins TRBV6-1 to TRBJ1-5; possibly TRBD1 for D (5 bases). Germline lookup yields CDR1 MNHNS and CDR2 SASEGT. The CDR3 is 17 amino acids. Trimming pared 0 bases from V and 2 bases from J, leaving 14 bases between. CDR3 coding DNA: TGTGCCAGCAGTGAAGCGAGACCCAGGGATGGCAATCAGCCCCAGCATTTT. Translated, it gives CASSEARPRDGNQPQHF.

This clone was seen a handful of times. The chain links TRBV28 to TRBJ1-5; the match to TRBD1 covers 7 bases. Germline V gene sequence: CDR1 MDHEN, CDR2 SYDVKM. The CDR3 is 12 residues long. V lost 8 bases to trimming and J lost 7 bases; unmatched junction nucleotides: 5. The CDR3 DNA follows: TGTGCCAGCGTCCAGGGGGAGCAGCCCCAGCATTTT. Its protein is CASVQGEQPQHF.

A few counts support this clone. The chain couples TRBV5-1 to TRBJ2-1, with TRBD2 matching 13 bases. The trim removed 2 bases at V and 0 bases at J, leaving 8 bases unmatched. From germline, CDR1 is SGHRS and CDR2 YFSETQ. The CDR3 spans 19 residues. CDR3 bases: TGCGCCAGCAGCTTCGGGACTAGCGGGGTCAGGAGCTCCTACAATGAGCAGTTCTTC. Protein product: CASSFGTSGVRSSYNEQFF.

In the case of this clone: The sample has other DNA sequences that encode this CDR3 too. The chain couples TRBV30 to TRBJ1-1; perhaps TRBD1 as D (6 bases). The V gene lost 4 bases and the J gene lost 4 bases, with 13 bases spanning the gap. The germline gives CDR1 GTSNPN, CDR2 SVGIG (reference sequence). The CDR3 covers 13 residues. In nucleotides, the CDR3 is TGTGCCTGGACCAGGGGCGCGGGCACTGAAGCTTTCTTT. This gives the protein CAWTRGAGTEAFF.

This clone was recorded a few times. The chain links TRBV10-2 to TRBJ2-7, with 9 bases matching TRBD2. V trimming: 10 bases; J trimming: 0 bases; junction bases outside the gene matches: 4. The CDR3 is 13 residues long. Germline loops: CDR1 WSHSY, CDR2 SAAADI. The CDR3 loop reads CATAGGTSYEQYF. CDR3 DNA sequence: TGCGCCACCGCGGGGGGGACCTCCTACGAGCAGTACTTC.

This sequence joins TRBV29-1 and TRBJ1-4; 9 bases fit TRBD1. Trimming cost V 7 bases and J 11 bases; bases outside gene matches: 11. The germline gives CDR1 SQVTM, CDR2 ANQGSEA. This CDR3 region has 13 residues. Here the CDR3 reads CSATGQGQRKLFF. DNA for the CDR3: TGCAGCGCCACGGGACAGGGTCAGAGGAAACTGTTTTTT.

On this clone itself: Relative to the germline gene, one junction end is altered; a read error may explain this. The chain is built from TRBV7-7 and TRBJ2-6; no clear D gene. The CDR3 is 15 residues long. CDR1 and CDR2 (germline): SSHAT, FNYEAQ (reference sequence). The CDR3 DNA sequence: TGTGCTAGCAGCTTAGGTAGCTCTGGGGCCAACGTCCTGACTTTC. Its translation: CASSLGSSGANVLTF.

This clone was recorded a few times. The rearrangement links TRBV5-4 to TRBJ2-3; D perhaps matches TRBD1 (6 bases). Trimming left V 5 bases short and J 2 bases short, with 15 bases between. This CDR3 has 15 amino acids. The germline gives CDR1 SGHNT, CDR2 YYREEE (reference sequence). In DNA form, the CDR3 reads TGTGCCAGCAGATTTGTGGGACAATCCACAGATACGCAGTATTTT. It specifies CASRFVGQSTDTQYF.

This clone was detected only once. The chain employs TRBV7-7 and TRBJ2-1, with a tentative D call TRBD1 (6 bases). Between the trimmed V and J ends, which lost 5 bases and 6 bases, there was a span of 11 bases. The germline V gene encodes CDR1 SSHAT and CDR2 FNYEAQ (reference sequence). There are 13 residues in the CDR3. The CDR3, as DNA: TGTGCCAGCAGCCGCGGACAGTCCAATGAGCAGTTCTTC. Its translation is CASSRGQSNEQFF.

This clone was seen a few times. The V call is TRBV28, the J call TRBJ1-2; 12 positions match TRBD1. The CDR3 is 16 residues long. V lost 4 bases, J lost 4 bases, and 7 bases stayed unmatched. CDR1 MDHEN and CDR2 SYDVKM come from the germline V gene. CDR3 sequence: CASSSPGTGGAYGYTF. In nucleotides, the CDR3 is TGTGCCAGCAGTTCCCCCGGGACAGGGGGCGCCTATGGCTACACCTTC.

This sequence joins TRBV6-1 and TRBJ1-1, with TRBD1 identical over 8 bases. The CDR3 extends over 13 amino acids. CDR1 and CDR2 (germline): MNHNS, SASEGT. The junction had 3 bases not matched to a gene; V was cut back by 5 bases and J by 4 bases. CDR3 residues: CASSRQGTTEAFF. The CDR3 DNA is TGTGCCAGCAGTCGACAGGGGACCACTGAAGCTTTCTTT.

This chain connects TRBV4-2 to TRBJ1-2; 7 nucleotides match TRBD1. Per germline, CDR1 LGHNA and CDR2 YNFKEQ. Losses at the gene ends were 4 bases for V and 4 bases for J; bases not matched to a gene: 3. This CDR3 region has 13 residues. In nucleotides, the CDR3 is TGTGCCAGCAGCCCTGACAGGGCCTATGGCTACACCTTC. Translated: CASSPDRAYGYTF.

The chain carries TRBV6-1 and TRBJ1-5, with TRBD1 identical over 8 bases. The CDR3 runs to 14 residues. The germline gives CDR1 MNHNS, CDR2 SASEGT. V lost 10 bases and J lost 6; bases outside the gene matches: 11. The CDR3 bases are TGTGCCACCACTCCAGGGGGCTATGGTCAGCCCCAGCATTTT. It is translated as CATTPGGYGQPQHF.

J is TRBJ2-1 and V is TRBV7-9, with D uncertain. The CDR3 extends over 13 amino acids. Trimming shortened V by 4 bases and J by 10 bases, and 14 bases separated the two germline ends. Germline V gene lookup returns CDR1 SEHNR and CDR2 FQNEAQ (reference sequence). The CDR3 here is CASSSAYAWEQFF. Here the CDR3 DNA reads TGTGCCAGCAGCTCCGCCTACGCCTGGGAGCAGTTCTTC.

This clone was counted a few times. The rearrangement joins TRBV25-1 to TRBJ1-1; weak D call: TRBD1 (5 bases). The CDR3 sequence is 14 residues long. Germline loops: CDR1 MGHDK, CDR2 SYGVNS. Trimming took off 6 bases at V and 5 bases at J, with 16 bases between the two ends. CDR3 in amino acids: CASRPLGGFTEAFF. In DNA form, the CDR3 reads TGTGCCAGCAGGCCTCTCGGGGGGTTTACTGAAGCTTTCTTT.

This clone was counted a few times. As DNA, the CDR3 is TGTGCCAGCAGCTTATTGGCGGGGGGGCAAGAGACCCAGTACTTC. Amino acids: CASSLLAGGQETQYF. V gene TRBV13 combines with J gene TRBJ2-5; 9 nucleotides align to TRBD2. J was trimmed by 2 bases and V by 2 bases; bases with no gene match: 3. This CDR3 comprises 15 residues. Germline V gene lookup returns CDR1 PRHDT and CDR2 FYEKMQ (reference sequence).

The V and J genes are TRBV5-1 and TRBJ2-1, with D unclear. Trimming removed 3 bases from V and 7 bases from J, with 8 bases in between. There are 12 residues in the CDR3. Germline V gives CDR1 SGHRS, CDR2 YFSETQ. DNA for the CDR3: TGCGCCAGCAGCTCCCCTAGGAATGAGCAGTTCTTC. The encoded protein is CASSSPRNEQFF.